The clone carrying this T cell receptor beta chain was counted ten times or more. Its antigen is not known. The entry originates in a study of identical twins. General observations from the study: Monozygotic twins shared more out-of-frame TCR alpha than recombination models predicted.

TCRdb fed the 5' RACE reads into MiXCR, producing one record per CDR3 protein. The sample shows roughly 750,000 distinct CDR3 sequences, approximately 22% of them seen only once. The CDR3 runs to 16 residues. The ends lost 3 bases at V and 2 bases at J; junction bases unmatched: 5. These same data were also listed under a study on T cells expressing NK-cell markers. That work contributes: Dominance of the CD3+CD56-NKG2C+ fraction by these clonotypes also held in a handful of donors.

The sequencing sample was made of PBMCs. The clonotype was recovered from a young woman in good health. The chain carries TRBV12-3 or TRBV12-4 and TRBJ2-3, with 10 bases that match TRBD2. The CDR3: CASSFSSGGLTDTQYF. The CDR3 bases are TGTGCCAGCAGTTTCTCTAGCGGGGGCCTCACAGATACGCAGTATTTT.